Following are 8 T cell receptor beta chains from one sample sequenced in a study of technical replicates of blood from a few donors. Generated by immunoSEQ multiplex PCR, the TCRdb table keeps only in-frame clones and is missing some. The sample has tens of thousands of clones, roughly 98% seen once. Input material: T cells isolated from PBMCs. The receptor set was obtained from a human donor in good health.

This sequence joins TRBV28 and TRBJ2-2; TRBD1 might be the D (5 bases). The CDR3 runs 15 residues. Germline V CDR1 and CDR2: MDHEN, SYDVKM. Trimming shortened V by 5 bases and J by 6 bases, and 16 bases separated the two germline ends. This CDR3 reads CASSQVRVGAGELFF. The CDR3 bases are TGTGCCAGCAGTCAAGTCAGGGTAGGGGCCGGGGAGCTGTTTTTT.

J is TRBJ1-2 and V is TRBV28, with D possibly TRBD1 on 6 matching bases. Germline values: CDR1 MDHEN, CDR2 SYDVKM. Trimming took 6 bases from V and 4 from J, leaving 15 bases between them. The CDR3 is 14 amino acids. CDR3 amino acids: CASSYGQKVYGYTF. CDR3 in DNA: TGTGCCAGCAGCTATGGACAGAAAGTCTATGGCTACACCTTC.

The chain combines TRBV2 with TRBJ2-3; maybe TRBD1 (6 bases). This CDR3 region has 13 residues. V was cut by 6 bases and J by 0 bases, with 7 bases left in between. The germline CDR1 and CDR2 sequences are SNHLY and FYNNEI. The CDR3 DNA reads TGTGCCAGCAGGGGACAAAGCACAGATACGCAGTATTTT. Its translation: CASRGQSTDTQYF.

The chain's CDR3 is CASSLGDLYNEQFF. CDR3 in DNA: TGTGCCAGCAGCTTAGGAGACTTATACAATGAGCAGTTCTTC. This chain joins TRBV5-6 and TRBJ2-1; D is unclear. The germline V gene encodes CDR1 SGHDT and CDR2 YYEEEE. CDR3 size: 14 residues. The V end was cut by 2 bases, the J end by 4 bases, with 10 bases between.

The rearrangement uses TRBV11-3 and TRBJ1-3; 8 nucleotides line up with TRBD1. Germline V lookup: CDR1 SGHNT, CDR2 YENEEA. This CDR3 has 15 amino acids. The ends lost 1 base at V and 2 bases at J; junction bases unmatched: 1. In DNA form, the CDR3 reads TGTGCCAGCAGCTTAGGGACAGGGCCTGGAAACACCATATATTTT. Encoded protein: CASSLGTGPGNTIYF.

The rearrangement links TRBV9 to TRBJ2-7, with TRBD2 matching over 9 bases. This CDR3 has 15 amino acids. V lost 0 bases, J lost 4 bases, and 5 bases stayed unmatched. Germline assignment: CDR1 SGDLS and CDR2 YYNGEE. CDR3 nucleotide sequence: TGTGCCAGCAGCGTAGATAGCGGGGGTGTATACGAGCAGTACTTC. It is translated as CASSVDSGGVYEQYF. The full variable domain, with the rest looked up from reference TRBV9 and TRBJ2-7, is DSGVTQTPKHLITATGQRVTLRCSPRSGDLSVYWYQQSLDQGLQFLIQYYNGEERAKGNILERFSAQQFPDLHSELNLSSLELGDSALYFCASSVDSGGVYEQYFGPGTRLTVT.

V is TRBV7-9 and J is TRBJ1-6; TRBD1 might be the D (5 bases). Trimming cost V 8 bases and J 5 bases, with 10 bases left between them. The CDR3 has 13 amino acids. Germline values: CDR1 SEHNR, CDR2 FQNEAQ (reference sequence). DNA of the CDR3: TGTGCCAGCGTCGCCAGGGATAATTCACCCCTCCACTTT. As protein: CASVARDNSPLHF.

The genes are TRBV29-1 and TRBJ2-1; D is unresolved. This CDR3 comprises 17 residues. Germline V gives CDR1 SQVTM, CDR2 ANQGSEA. Trimming removed 0 bases at V and 0 bases at J, with 15 bases between. As DNA, the CDR3 is TGCAGCGTTGAAGAATTACGTGGGCATCTCTCCTACAATGAGCAGTTCTTC. Translation: CSVEELRGHLSYNEQFF.